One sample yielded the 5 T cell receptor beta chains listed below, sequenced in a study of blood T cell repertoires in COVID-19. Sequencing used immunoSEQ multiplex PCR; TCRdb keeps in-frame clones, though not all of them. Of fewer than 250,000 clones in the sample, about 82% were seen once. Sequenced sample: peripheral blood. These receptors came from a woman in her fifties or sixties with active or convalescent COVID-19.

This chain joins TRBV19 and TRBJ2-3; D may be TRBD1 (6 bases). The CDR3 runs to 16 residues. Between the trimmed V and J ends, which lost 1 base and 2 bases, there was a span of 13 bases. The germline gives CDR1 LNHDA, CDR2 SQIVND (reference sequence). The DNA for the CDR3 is TGTGCCAGTAGTATAGGAGGGGGAATACCCACAGATACGCAGTATTTT. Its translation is CASSIGGGIPTDTQYF.

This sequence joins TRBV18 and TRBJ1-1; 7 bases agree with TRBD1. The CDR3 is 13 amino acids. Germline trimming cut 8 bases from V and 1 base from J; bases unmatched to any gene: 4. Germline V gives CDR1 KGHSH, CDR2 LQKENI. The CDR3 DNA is TGTGCCAGCACTGGACAGGAGAACACTGAAGCTTTCTTT. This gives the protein CASTGQENTEAFF.

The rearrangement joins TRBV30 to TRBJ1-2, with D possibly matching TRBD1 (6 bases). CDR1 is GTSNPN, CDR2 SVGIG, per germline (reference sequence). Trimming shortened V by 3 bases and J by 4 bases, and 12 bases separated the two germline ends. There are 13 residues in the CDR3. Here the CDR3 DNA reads TGTGCCTGGAGCGAACAGGGCGCCTATGGCTACACCTTC. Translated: CAWSEQGAYGYTF.

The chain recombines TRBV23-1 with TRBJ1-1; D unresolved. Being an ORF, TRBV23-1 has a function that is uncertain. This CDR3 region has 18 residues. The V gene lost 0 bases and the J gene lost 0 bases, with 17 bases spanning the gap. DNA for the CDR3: TGCGCCAGCAGTCAATCGTTTTGGACTCTCCCCTTGAACACTGAAGCTTTCTTT. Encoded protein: CASSQSFWTLPLNTEAFF.

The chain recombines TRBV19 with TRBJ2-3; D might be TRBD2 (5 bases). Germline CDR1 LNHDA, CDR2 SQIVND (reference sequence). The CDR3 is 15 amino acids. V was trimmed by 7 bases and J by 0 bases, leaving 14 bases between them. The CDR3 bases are TGTGCCAGTAATATGCGGGTCCCTAGCACAGATACGCAGTATTTT. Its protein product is CASNMRVPSTDTQYF.